The 21 T cell receptor beta chains listed next were all sequenced from one sample in a study of blood T cell repertoires in COVID-19. Measured with immunoSEQ multiplex PCR; TCRdb has only the in-frame clones, and not every one. The sample includes hundreds of thousands of clones, 90% of them seen just once. The sample was PBMCs or T cells enriched from blood (not recorded which). The source of these receptors is a woman under 30 with acute COVID-19.

The V gene is TRBV5-1, the J gene TRBJ2-1; 9 bases map to TRBD2. CDR1 SGHRS and CDR2 YFSETQ come from the germline V gene. The ends lost 3 bases at V and 6 bases at J; junction bases unmatched: 4. The CDR3 loop spans 14 amino acids. The CDR3 spells CASSSASGTNEQFF. The CDR3 bases are TGCGCCAGCAGCTCTGCTAGCGGGACCAATGAGCAGTTCTTC.

This rearrangement joins TRBV5-1 to TRBJ2-1; 10 bases align to TRBD2. CDR1 is SGHRS, CDR2 YFSETQ, per germline. With 1 base clipped from V and 0 bases from J, the junction kept 10 bases outside the gene matches. CDR3 length: 19 amino acids. CDR3 residues: CASSLPPPSGSRSYNEQFF. DNA of the CDR3: TGCGCCAGCAGCTTGCCCCCGCCTAGCGGGAGTCGCTCCTACAATGAGCAGTTCTTC.

This clone was picked up one time. The CDR3 nucleotides read TGTGCCAGCTCACCGTGGGACAGTGAGAACACCGGGGAGCTGTTTTTT. As protein: CASSPWDSENTGELFF. This chain links TRBV18 with TRBJ2-2; TRBD1 matches 7 bases. The CDR3 extends over 16 amino acids. Unmatched junction bases numbered 5, after V lost 3 bases and J lost 1 base. Per germline, CDR1 KGHSH and CDR2 LQKENI.

This chain joins TRBV18 and TRBJ2-2; no clear D. Trimming removed 6 bases at V and 0 bases at J, with 8 bases between. The CDR3 totals 14 residues. CDR1 KGHSH and CDR2 LQKENI come from the germline V gene. The CDR3 coding sequence is TGTGCCAGCTCCTATCTACCGAACACCGGGGAGCTGTTTTTT. This translates into CASSYLPNTGELFF.

This chain connects TRBV11-2 to TRBJ2-1, with 9 bases identical to TRBD2. The CDR3 consists of 16 residues. Germline V CDR1 and CDR2: SGHAT, FQNNGV. V gave up 8 bases and J gave up 2 bases; unmatched junction bases: 10. The CDR3 protein is CASGGSGSLAYNEQFF. The CDR3 bases are TGTGCCAGCGGAGGTAGCGGGAGCCTCGCCTACAATGAGCAGTTCTTC.

The CDR3 spells CASSPVDREFGANVLTF. The CDR3 nucleotides are TGTGCCAGCAGTCCCGTGGACAGGGAGTTTGGGGCCAACGTCCTGACTTTC. The V gene is TRBV28, the J gene TRBJ2-6, with 8 bases that match TRBD1. CDR3 length equals 17 residues. Germline loops: CDR1 MDHEN, CDR2 SYDVKM. Losses at the gene ends were 5 bases for V and 3 bases for J; bases not matched to a gene: 9. Full variable domain (outside the CDR3, taken from reference TRBV28 and TRBJ2-6): DVKVTQSSRYLVKRTGEKVFLECVQDMDHENMFWYRQDPGLGLRLIYFSYDVKMKEKGDIPEGYSVSREKKERFSLILESASTNQTSMYLCASSPVDREFGANVLTFGAGSRLTVL.

Here the CDR3 reads CASSLYGLLSNQPQHF. Written as DNA, the CDR3 is TGTGCCAGCAGCTTATATGGACTACTTAGCAATCAGCCCCAGCATTTT. The chain is built from TRBV7-8 and TRBJ1-5, with no clear D. The CDR3 sequence is 16 residues long. Germline CDR1 and CDR2: SGHVS and FQNEAQ. V was pared by 2 bases and J by 0 bases, with 11 bases between. The variable domain in full, completed from reference TRBV7-8 and TRBJ1-5, reads GAGVSQSPRYKVAKRGQDVALRCDPISGHVSLFWYQQALGQGPEFLTYFQNEAQLDKSGLPSDRFFAERPEGSVSTLKIQRTQQEDSAVYLCASSLYGLLSNQPQHFGDGTRLSIL.

V gene TRBV10-1 combines with J gene TRBJ1-4; 7 bases map to TRBD1. CDR1 is WNHNN, CDR2 SYGVQD, per germline (reference sequence). The CDR3 sequence is 15 residues long. V was pared by 0 bases and J by 8 bases, with 6 bases of the junction left unmatched. CDR3 loop: CASSESRGLREKLFF. The CDR3 coding sequence is TGCGCCAGCAGTGAGTCGAGGGGGCTTAGGGAAAAACTGTTTTTT.

The table lists this clone with a few counts. The gene calls are TRBV6-2 or TRBV6-3 and TRBJ1-6, with a weak D call TRBD1 (5 bases). The CDR3 spans 15 residues. V lost 5 bases to trimming and J lost 7 bases, with 15 bases between them. Germline CDR1 reads MNHEY; CDR2 reads SVGEGT. DNA of the CDR3: TGTGCCAGCAGTAAACTCAGGGCAGAGAATTCACCCCTCCACTTT. Encoded protein: CASSKLRAENSPLHF.

The CDR3 DNA sequence: TGTGCCAGCAAACTAGCGGGGCCAGGGGACGAGCAGTACTTC. It encodes CASKLAGPGDEQYF. The chain uses TRBV6-5 and TRBJ2-7; 10 nucleotides align to TRBD2. J gave up 5 bases and V 7 bases, and 8 bases lay outside the gene matches. The CDR3 contains 14 residues. Per germline, CDR1 MNHEY and CDR2 SVGAGI.

This chain uses TRBV6-4 with TRBJ2-1; the D is unclear. Germline V gene data show CDR1 as MRHNA and CDR2 as SNTAGT. The V end was cut by 2 bases, the J end by 5 bases, with 13 bases between. The CDR3 extends over 15 amino acids. This CDR3 reads CASSDDGATHNEQFF. CDR3 bases: TGTGCCAGCAGTGACGACGGAGCGACTCACAATGAGCAGTTCTTC.

Of note for this clone: Other DNA sequences of this sample code for an identical CDR3. The chain is built from TRBV27 and TRBJ1-1, with 7 nucleotides matching TRBD1. CDR1 and CDR2 (germline): MNHEY, SMNVEV (reference sequence). The J segment lost 2 bases and the V segment lost 5 bases, leaving 5 bases of the junction unmatched. This CDR3 is built from 14 residues. The CDR3 DNA sequence: TGTGCCAGCAGTCCGGGACAGCCAAACACTGAAGCTTTCTTT. This gives the protein CASSPGQPNTEAFF.

The chain is built from TRBV7-9 and TRBJ1-2; no firm D call. CDR1 SEHNR and CDR2 FQNEAQ come from the germline V gene (reference sequence). The V end lost 4 bases, the J end lost 7 bases, and 19 bases lay between the germline ends. The CDR3 totals 15 residues. CDR3 residues: CASSSRLGTASGYTF. Here the CDR3 DNA reads TGTGCCAGCAGCTCCCGCCTTGGCACAGCTTCTGGCTACACCTTC. Using reference TRBV7-9 and TRBJ1-2 for the parts outside the CDR3, the full variable domain is DTGVSQNPRHKITKRGQNVTFRCDPISEHNRLYWYRQTLGQGPEFLTYFQNEAQLEKSRLLSDRFSAERPKGSFSTLEIQRTEQGDSAMYLCASSSRLGTASGYTFGSGTRLTVV.

J is TRBJ2-3 and V is TRBV2; TRBD2 matches at 13 bases. Germline V gene data show CDR1 as SNHLY and CDR2 as FYNNEI. The CDR3 runs to 16 residues. The V segment lost 6 bases and the J segment 2 bases; nucleotides outside the gene matches: 5. In nucleotides, the CDR3 is TGTGCCAGCAGCACCGGGACTAGCGGGAACACAGATACGCAGTATTTT. Translation gives CASSTGTSGNTDTQYF.

The chain joins TRBV18 to TRBJ2-1; the match to TRBD2 covers 9 bases. The germline V gene encodes CDR1 KGHSH and CDR2 LQKENI. CDR3 length: 15 amino acids. The V segment lost 8 bases and the J segment 2 bases; nucleotides outside the gene matches: 7. The CDR3 DNA sequence: TGTGCCAGCACCCCGGGACTAGCAACCTACAATGAGCAGTTCTTC. It yields the protein CASTPGLATYNEQFF.

This chain joins TRBV7-9 and TRBJ1-1; maybe TRBD1 (6 bases). This CDR3 region has 18 residues. From germline, CDR1 is SEHNR and CDR2 FQNEAQ (reference sequence). Trimming left V 5 bases short and J 5 bases short, with 27 bases between. CDR3 region: CASSILLRTAPMGTEAFF. The CDR3 nucleotides are TGTGCCAGCAGCATCCTGCTAAGGACAGCCCCCATGGGGACTGAAGCTTTCTTT.

The chain has TRBV18 and TRBJ1-1, with D perhaps TRBD1 (5 bases). Trimming stripped 2 bases from V and 2 bases from J, with 12 bases between. The germline CDR1 and CDR2 sequences are KGHSH and LQKENI. CDR3 length: 15 residues. As DNA, the CDR3 is TGTGCCAGCTCACCATCACGGGGGGACAACACTGAAGCTTTCTTT. Residues: CASSPSRGDNTEAFF.

The chain is built from TRBV7-2 and TRBJ2-2; TRBD2 matches at 8 bases. V shed 2 bases and J 9 bases; nucleotides not matched to a gene: 8. Germline CDR1 and CDR2: SGHTA and FQGNSA. The CDR3 is 15 residues long. CDR3 DNA: TGTGCCAGCAGCTTAAAGGCGGGAGGTTGGTGGGAGCTGTTTTTT. Amino acid sequence: CASSLKAGGWWELFF.

The rearrangement links TRBV5-4 to TRBJ2-1; TRBD2 matches at 9 bases. Germline CDR1 SGHNT, CDR2 YYREEE (reference sequence). The CDR3 loop spans 16 amino acids. V shed 4 bases, J shed 6 bases, and the junction held 11 bases outside the gene matches. The DNA for the CDR3 is TGTGCCAGCAGCAAACCTATAGCGGGAGTCGGCAATGAGCAGTTCTTC. Its protein product is CASSKPIAGVGNEQFF.

The chain has TRBV19 and TRBJ1-5; D call uncertain. The germline gives CDR1 LNHDA, CDR2 SQIVND (reference sequence). Between the trimmed V and J ends, which lost 3 bases and 0 bases, there was a span of 18 bases. The CDR3 has 18 amino acids. This CDR3 reads CASSMVFAAEYSNQPQHF. CDR3 nucleotide sequence: TGTGCCAGTAGTATGGTGTTTGCGGCAGAGTATAGCAATCAGCCCCAGCATTTT. The whole variable domain, filled in from reference TRBV19 and TRBJ1-5, reads DGGITQSPKYLFRKEGQNVTLSCEQNLNHDAMYWYRQDPGQGLRLIYYSQIVNDFQKGDIAEGYSVSREKKESFPLTVTSAQKNPTAFYLCASSMVFAAEYSNQPQHFGDGTRLSIL.

This chain connects TRBV3-1 (or the pseudogene TRBV3-2) to TRBJ1-2; a possible D gene is TRBD1 (5 bases). Between the trimmed V and J ends, which lost 6 bases and 3 bases, there was a span of 17 bases. The CDR3 has 15 amino acids. Germline V gives CDR1 LGHDT, CDR2 YNNKEL (reference sequence). The CDR3 region has the DNA TGTGCCAGCAGGTCTTTGCGGGGACCCCACTATGGCTACACCTTC. Translated: CASRSLRGPHYGYTF.